One and the same sample provided the 9 T cell receptor beta chains below, sequenced in a study of cytomegalovirus exposure and HLA in healthy donors (dated by TCRdb to about 2017). The receptor library was made with the immunoSEQ multiplex PCR assay. TCRdb's version of the immuneACCESS table is confined to in-frame rearrangements and falls short of the full clone set. An unresolved V gene accounts for under half of the shortfall where checked; the remainder is of unknown origin. This sample holds more than 300,000 clones; around 86% were observed only once. About 0.91% of the sample is held by the ten biggest clonotypes. The sequenced sample was PBMCs. The receptors come from a woman between 18 and 30 years old in good health and CMV-seronegative.

The chain joins TRBV9 to TRBJ2-1, with D maybe TRBD2 (5 bases). The CDR3 runs 14 residues. Germline CDR1 reads SGDLS; CDR2 reads YYNGEE. V was clipped by 2 bases and J by 9 bases, with 15 bases between them. CDR3 protein: CASSVTLGAVEQFF. Here the CDR3 DNA reads TGTGCCAGCAGCGTGACCCTCGGAGCGGTTGAGCAGTTCTTC. The full variable domain, with the rest looked up from reference TRBV9 and TRBJ2-1, is DSGVTQTPKHLITATGQRVTLRCSPRSGDLSVYWYQQSLDQGLQFLIQYYNGEERAKGNILERFSAQQFPDLHSELNLSSLELGDSALYFCASSVTLGAVEQFFGPGTRLTVL.

The chain uses TRBV5-4 and TRBJ1-2, with D unresolved. Germline loops: CDR1 SGHNT, CDR2 YYREEE (reference sequence). The V end was cut by 3 bases, the J end by 4 bases, with 16 bases between. The CDR3 is made up of 15 amino acids. Here the CDR3 DNA reads TGTGCCAGCAGCTCTAAGACGGGAGTTTCCTATGGCTACACCTTC. Translation gives CASSSKTGVSYGYTF.

This chain connects TRBV2 to TRBJ2-7; possibly TRBD1 for D (6 bases). Trimming removed 8 bases from V and 2 bases from J, with 13 bases in between. CDR1 SNHLY and CDR2 FYNNEI come from the germline V gene. CDR3 length equals 13 residues. CDR3 loop: CASGEQGPYEQYF. CDR3 bases: TGTGCCAGCGGGGAACAGGGACCCTACGAGCAGTACTTC. Based on the CDR3 plus reference TRBV2 and TRBJ2-7, the full variable domain is EPEVTQTPSHQVTQMGQEVILRCVPISNHLYFYWYRQILGQKVEFLVSFYNNEISEKSEIFDDQFSVERPDGSNFTLKIRSTKLEDSAMYFCASGEQGPYEQYFGPGTRLTVT.

J is TRBJ2-7 and V is TRBV27, with D perhaps matching TRBD2 (7 bases). The CDR3 totals 15 residues. Between the trimmed V and J ends, which lost 6 bases and 3 bases, there was a span of 18 bases. The germline V gene has CDR1 MNHEY and CDR2 SMNVEV (reference sequence). This chain's CDR3 is CASRGAGVGLYEQYF. The CDR3 region has the DNA TGTGCCAGCAGGGGGGCGGGAGTCGGACTCTACGAGCAGTACTTC.

The chain combines TRBV7-2 with TRBJ2-1; 8 bases fit TRBD2. CDR3 size: 18 residues. V gave up 5 bases and J gave up 2 bases; unmatched junction bases: 14. Germline V gene data show CDR1 as SGHTA and CDR2 as FQGNSA. This chain's CDR3 is CASSPKAPGLAAYNEQFF. The DNA of the CDR3 is TGTGCCAGCAGCCCTAAGGCGCCAGGACTAGCAGCCTACAATGAGCAGTTCTTC.

This rearrangement joins TRBV5-4 to TRBJ2-5; TRBD2 matches 8 bases. Germline V gives CDR1 SGHNT, CDR2 YYREEE (reference sequence). The V gene end was trimmed by 4 bases and the J gene end by 1 base; junction bases not matched to a gene: 3. This CDR3 is built from 14 residues. CDR3 sequence reads: CASSKGLAQETQYF. DNA of the CDR3: TGTGCCAGCAGCAAAGGACTAGCCCAAGAGACCCAGTACTTC.

The V and J genes are TRBV2 and TRBJ2-1; D is uncertain. This CDR3 is built from 12 residues. Germline V lookup: CDR1 SNHLY, CDR2 FYNNEI. The ends were cut back, 2 bases at V and 8 bases at J, with 7 bases in the middle. The CDR3, as DNA: TGTGCCAGCAGTGAACTATCGGATGAGCAGTTCTTC. This codes for CASSELSDEQFF. Looking up the rest from reference TRBV2 and TRBJ2-1 gives the full variable domain: EPEVTQTPSHQVTQMGQEVILRCVPISNHLYFYWYRQILGQKVEFLVSFYNNEISEKSEIFDDQFSVERPDGSNFTLKIRSTKLEDSAMYFCASSELSDEQFFGPGTRLTVL.

The CDR3 DNA reads TGTGCCAGCAGACCGGGACAGGGTGTAGGCACAGATACGCAGTATTTT. Residues: CASRPGQGVGTDTQYF. The V call is TRBV7-9, the J call TRBJ2-3, with 9 positions matching TRBD1. This CDR3 spans 16 amino acids. In germline, CDR1 is SEHNR, CDR2 FQNEAQ (reference sequence). V was clipped by 6 bases and J by 1 base; unmatched bases: 8.

The CDR3 is CASRAVGTLGEQYF. The CDR3 DNA follows: TGCGCCAGCAGGGCTGTGGGGACTTTAGGCGAGCAGTACTTC. The rearrangement joins TRBV4-1 to TRBJ2-7; D possibly corresponds to TRBD2 (6 bases). With 6 bases removed from V and 6 bases from J, the gap between germline ends came to 18 bases. The germline V gene encodes CDR1 MGHRA and CDR2 YSYEKL. The CDR3 has 14 amino acids.